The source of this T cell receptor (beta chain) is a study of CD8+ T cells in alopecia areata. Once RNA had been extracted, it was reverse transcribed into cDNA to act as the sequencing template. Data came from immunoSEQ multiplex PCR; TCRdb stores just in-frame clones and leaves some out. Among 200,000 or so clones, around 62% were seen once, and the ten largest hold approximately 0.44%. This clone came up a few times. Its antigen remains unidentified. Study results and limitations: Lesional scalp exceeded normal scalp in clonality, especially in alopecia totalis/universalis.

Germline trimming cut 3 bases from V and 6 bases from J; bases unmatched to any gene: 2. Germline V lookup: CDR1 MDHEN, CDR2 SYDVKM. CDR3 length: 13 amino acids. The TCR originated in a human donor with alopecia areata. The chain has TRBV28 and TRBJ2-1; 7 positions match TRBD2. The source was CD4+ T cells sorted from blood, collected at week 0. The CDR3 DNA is TGTGCCAGCAGTTTGGGGGGGTTCAATGAGCAGTTCTTC. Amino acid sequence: CASSLGGFNEQFF. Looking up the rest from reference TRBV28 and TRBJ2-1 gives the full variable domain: DVKVTQSSRYLVKRTGEKVFLECVQDMDHENMFWYRQDPGLGLRLIYFSYDVKMKEKGDIPEGYSVSREKKERFSLILESASTNQTSMYLCASSLGGFNEQFFGPGTRLTVL.